Below are 21 T cell receptor beta chains sequenced from a single sample in a study of T-cell memory formation after mild COVID-19. TCRdb recomputed calls from the 5' RACE reads with MiXCR, one row per CDR3 protein. The table has about 450,000 distinct CDR3 sequences, 20% to 30% seen once. The sequencing sample was made of PBMCs or a T cell subset sorted from them (not recorded which). These receptor sequences come from an adult woman who had mild COVID-19 (a few samples of this study predate the infection). Cell type and time point are not known.

The CDR3 sequence is CASSSDREILHGYTF. The DNA of the CDR3 is TGTGCCAGCAGCTCCGACAGGGAGATTTTGCATGGCTACACCTTC. This chain joins TRBV7-9 and TRBJ1-2; TRBD1 aligns across 7 bases. Trimming at V came to 4 bases and at J to 6 bases, leaving 11 bases not matched to a gene. The CDR3 loop spans 15 amino acids. Per the germline V gene, CDR1 is SEHNR and CDR2 is FQNEAQ (reference sequence).

The chain links TRBV29-1 to TRBJ1-1, with D hard to call. Germline V gives CDR1 SQVTM, CDR2 ANQGSEA. With 0 bases removed from V and 6 bases from J, the gap between germline ends came to 14 bases. CDR3 length equals 14 residues. The CDR3 DNA follows: TGCAGCGTTGAAGACCCGGGAGGTAAGGCTGAAGCTTTCTTT. Translated, it gives CSVEDPGGKAEAFF.

This clonotype was counted between two and nine times. The chain carries TRBV6-4 and TRBJ2-2; D possibly corresponds to TRBD1 (6 bases). Germline values: CDR1 MRHNA, CDR2 SNTAGT. Trimming cost V 6 bases and J 6 bases, with 14 bases left between them. The CDR3 has 14 amino acids. The CDR3 reads CASRLTGFSGELFF. DNA for the CDR3: TGTGCCAGCAGACTTACAGGGTTCTCCGGGGAGCTGTTTTTT.

This chain joins TRBV2 and TRBJ1-2; D ambiguous. Germline V gene lookup returns CDR1 SNHLY and CDR2 FYNNEI. This CDR3 is built from 12 residues. V lost 5 bases and J 2 bases, leaving 6 bases between the germline ends. Written as DNA, the CDR3 is TGTGCCAGCAGTCGGCAGAACTATGGCTACACCTTC. This encodes CASSRQNYGYTF.

This clonotype was seen repeatedly, ten times or more. The chain joins TRBV5-1 to TRBJ2-1, with D maybe TRBD2 (5 bases). CDR3 length: 14 residues. Trimming stripped 4 bases from V and 0 bases from J, with 8 bases between. CDR1 SGHRS and CDR2 YFSETQ come from the germline V gene. The DNA for the CDR3 is TGCGCCAGCAGCCTCCGGGACTCCTACAATGAGCAGTTCTTC. Its protein is CASSLRDSYNEQFF.

The sample holds a few counts of this clonotype. CDR3 sequence (DNA): TGTGCCAGCAGATCCTGGACTAGCGGCTCCTACGAGCAGTACTTC. Residues: CASRSWTSGSYEQYF. This chain joins TRBV6-5 and TRBJ2-7; 10 bases are shared with TRBD2. Germline V CDR1 and CDR2: MNHEY, SVGAGI. The V and J ends lost 6 bases and 0 bases, in that order; junction bases with no gene match: 5. CDR3 length: 15 residues.

V usage is TRBV19 and J usage is TRBJ1-2; D is uncertain. Germline values: CDR1 LNHDA, CDR2 SQIVND (reference sequence). The V end lost 2 bases, the J end lost 5 bases, and 12 bases lay between the germline ends. The CDR3 length is 14 residues. CDR3 DNA: TGTGCCAGTAGTATACTGGCCCGGGGTTATGGCTACACCTTC. Encoded protein: CASSILARGYGYTF. The variable domain in full, completed from reference TRBV19 and TRBJ1-2, reads DGGITQSPKYLFRKEGQNVTLSCEQNLNHDAMYWYRQDPGQGLRLIYYSQIVNDFQKGDIAEGYSVSREKKESFPLTVTSAQKNPTAFYLCASSILARGYGYTFGSGTRLTVV.

The chain links TRBV2 to TRBJ1-5, with a tentative D call TRBD1 (6 bases). The CDR3 loop spans 17 amino acids. The ends were cut back, 6 bases at V and 2 bases at J, with 20 bases in the middle. CDR1 is SNHLY and CDR2 is FYNNEI in the germline V gene. The DNA for the CDR3 is TGTGCCAGCAGACATCAAAGGGGGTTAACGGGCAATCAGCCCCAGCATTTT. Its translation: CASRHQRGLTGNQPQHF.

The chain recombines TRBV18 with TRBJ1-2; 10 bases fit TRBD1. The V segment lost 5 bases and the J segment 4 bases; nucleotides outside the gene matches: 7. The germline gives CDR1 KGHSH, CDR2 LQKENI. The CDR3 has 15 amino acids. The CDR3 reads CASSEGTGVPYGYTF. The CDR3 nucleotides read TGTGCCAGCTCAGAAGGGACAGGGGTCCCCTATGGCTACACCTTC.

This clonotype was seen a few times. The chain links TRBV7-8 to TRBJ2-5, with 7 nucleotides matching TRBD2. V lost 1 base to trimming and J lost 7 bases; unmatched junction nucleotides: 6. Germline CDR1 reads SGHVS; CDR2 reads FQNEAQ. The CDR3 is made up of 14 amino acids. CDR3 sequence (DNA): TGTGCCAGCAGCTTAGTATTGGAGCGGGGGACCCAGTACTTC. This encodes CASSLVLERGTQYF.

The chain combines TRBV29-1 with TRBJ1-2, with a weak D call TRBD1 (5 bases). Germline CDR1 and CDR2: SQVTM and ANQGSEA. This CDR3 has 14 residues. Trimming cost V 3 bases and J 4 bases, with 15 bases left between them. CDR3 in amino acids: CSVETREGSYGYTF. For the CDR3, the DNA is TGCAGCGTTGAGACCAGGGAGGGCAGCTATGGCTACACCTTC.

This clonotype was seen just once. V is TRBV3-1 and J is TRBJ1-6, with no clear D. Germline CDR1 LGHDT, CDR2 YNNKEL (reference sequence). V was cut by 0 bases and J by 10 bases, with 10 bases left in between. There are 14 residues in the CDR3. CDR3 loop: CASSQDVRRSPLHF. In DNA, the CDR3 is TGTGCCAGCAGCCAAGATGTGAGGAGGTCACCCCTCCACTTT.

This clonotype has a count of ten or more. V is TRBV9 and J is TRBJ2-1; 12 bases map to TRBD2. Germline CDR1 is SGDLS and CDR2 is YYNGEE. Germline trimming cut 4 bases from V and 6 bases from J; bases unmatched to any gene: 5. The CDR3 sequence is 15 residues long. CDR3 coding DNA: TGTGCCAGCAGCCTTACTAGCGGGGGGACCAATGAGCAGTTCTTC. Residues: CASSLTSGGTNEQFF.

This clonotype came up many times. The chain employs TRBV6-5 and TRBJ2-3; no clear D gene. CDR3 length equals 13 residues. Trimming took off 8 bases at V and 6 bases at J, with 15 bases between the two ends. Germline CDR1 is MNHEY and CDR2 is SVGAGI. The CDR3 sequence is CASSVAAVDTQYF. CDR3 in DNA: TGTGCCAGCTCAGTAGCCGCTGTGGATACGCAGTATTTT.

The sample holds a few counts of this clonotype. CDR3 nucleotides: TGTGCCAGCAGCTTAACCCAGATCCAGAGGGAACTGTTTTTT. Protein sequence: CASSLTQIQRELFF. V usage is TRBV7-2 and J usage is TRBJ1-4, with D unclear. The germline V and J ends were trimmed by 2 bases and 12 bases, with 16 bases remaining between them. The CDR3 sequence is 14 residues long. Per the germline V gene, CDR1 is SGHTA and CDR2 is FQGNSA.

This clonotype has more than one count but fewer than ten. The chain is built from TRBV7-9 and TRBJ1-4; 8 bases match TRBD1. Germline CDR1 reads SEHNR; CDR2 reads FQNEAQ (reference sequence). The J segment lost 8 bases and the V segment lost 4 bases, leaving 3 bases of the junction unmatched. The CDR3 contains 13 residues. For the CDR3, the DNA is TGTGCCAGCAGCTCGCGACAGGGGGAAAAACTGTTTTTT. This translates into CASSSRQGEKLFF.

This sequence joins TRBV12-3 or TRBV12-4 and TRBJ1-1; D is ambiguous. The CDR3 has 14 residues. The ends were cut back, 3 bases at V and 5 bases at J, with 13 bases in the middle. In DNA, the CDR3 is TGTGCCAGCAGTTTTCGCCCGGGGAGGACTGAAGCTTTCTTT. This encodes CASSFRPGRTEAFF.

This chain joins TRBV29-1 and TRBJ2-2; TRBD1 agrees at 7 bases. V lost 1 base, J lost 4 bases, and 6 bases stayed unmatched. Germline V CDR1 and CDR2: SQVTM, ANQGSEA. The length of the CDR3 is 15 residues. In nucleotides, the CDR3 is TGCAGCGTTGAAGGAAATGACAGGGTCACCGGGGAGCTGTTTTTT. Translated, it gives CSVEGNDRVTGELFF.

V is TRBV5-4 and J is TRBJ2-5; possibly TRBD2 for D (6 bases). In germline, CDR1 is SGHNT, CDR2 YYREEE (reference sequence). V lost 0 bases to trimming and J lost 1 base, with 13 bases between them. The CDR3 loop spans 16 amino acids. The CDR3 DNA follows: TGTGCCAGCAGCTTGGCCCCCCTAGCGTCCCAAGAGACCCAGTACTTC. Protein product: CASSLAPLASQETQYF.

CDR3 sequence: CSVAKGGVGTEAFF. Written as DNA, the CDR3 is TGCAGCGTTGCAAAAGGGGGTGTGGGAACTGAAGCTTTCTTT. The chain is built from TRBV29-1 and TRBJ1-1; D may be TRBD1 (6 bases). This CDR3 region has 14 residues. With 4 bases removed from V and 5 bases from J, the gap between germline ends came to 17 bases. Germline loops: CDR1 SQVTM, CDR2 ANQGSEA.

The chain carries TRBV12-3 or TRBV12-4 and TRBJ2-4; D gene ambiguous. The ends were cut back, 5 bases at V and 9 bases at J, with 14 bases in the middle. CDR3 length: 13 residues. The CDR3: CASSPGGIGIQYF. The CDR3 DNA sequence: TGTGCCAGCAGTCCGGGTGGGATCGGCATTCAGTACTTC.